Below are 3 T cell receptor beta chains sequenced from a single sample in a study of shared clonotypes between healthy human individuals. Libraries were prepared by immunoSEQ multiplex PCR; TCRdb keeps only in-frame clonotypes and omits some of them. Of approximately 2.4 million clones in the sample, almost 96% are singletons; the top ten hold 0.13%. The specimen was naive CD4+ T cells sorted from blood. Described subset: CD45RA+ positively selected. These receptor sequences come from a young man in good health.

V gene TRBV28 combines with J gene TRBJ2-7, with D unresolved. CDR1 MDHEN and CDR2 SYDVKM come from the germline V gene. Trimming cost V 10 bases and J 6 bases, with 13 bases left between them. The CDR3 consists of 11 residues. CDR3 nucleotide sequence: TGTGCCACCAGCCGGCAGCTCGAGCAGTACTTC. This sequence encodes CATSRQLEQYF.

The CDR3 region has the DNA TGTGCCAGCTCACCAAGCGGGACATCGATGCCCCAGCATTTT. Amino acid sequence: CASSPSGTSMPQHF. The V gene is TRBV18, the J gene TRBJ1-5; possibly TRBD1 for D (6 bases). V was pared by 2 bases and J by 9 bases, with 14 bases between. CDR1 and CDR2 from the germline V gene are KGHSH and LQKENI. The CDR3 covers 14 residues.

The chain uses TRBV11-3 and TRBJ2-7, with 7 nucleotides matching TRBD2. Germline loops: CDR1 SGHNT, CDR2 YENEEA. The length of the CDR3 is 15 residues. With V trimmed by 3 bases and J by 3 bases, 8 bases remained unmatched. The CDR3 nucleotides read TGTGCCAGCAGCTTTAGCACTAGCGATTACTACGAGCAGTACTTC. Protein: CASSFSTSDYYEQYF.